A selection of T cell receptor beta chains follows, all from one sample in a study of early T cells in non-severe SARS-CoV-2 infection. MiXCR, run by TCRdb on the 5' RACE reads, gives a single entry per CDR3 protein. The sample lists 98,000 or so distinct CDR3 sequences, about 12% occurring once. Specimen: whole blood. Source of these receptors: an adult who was a healthcare worker with PCR-confirmed SARS-CoV-2 infection or an uninfected control (not recorded which). CDR3s include the opening cysteine and the closing phenylalanine or tryptophan. D genes are given only for firm matches. Size tells how often a clone was seen (once, few, many) or the class of an expanded clone, and some rows leave it out.

>-|TRBV20-1|TRBJ1-1|TRBD1
CSAEKGAVNTEAFF
TGCAGTGCCGAGAAGGGGGCGGTGAACACTGAAGCTTTCTTT
>-|TRBV12-3/TRBV12-4|TRBJ1-6|-
CASSPGQNNSPLHF
TGTGCCAGCAGTCCCGGACAGAATAATTCACCCCTCCACTTT
>few|TRBV5-4|TRBJ2-7|-
CASSLGVYEQYF
TGTGCCAGCAGCTTGGGGGTCTACGAGCAGTACTTC
>few|TRBV27|TRBJ2-1|TRBD2
CASSPLAATGEQFF
TGTGCCAGCAGTCCTCTAGCGGCCACAGGTGAGCAGTTCTTC
>many|TRBV4-1|TRBJ2-5|-
CASSQGNSIETQYF
TGCGCCAGCAGCCAGGGGAACAGCATAGAGACCCAGTACTTC
>-|TRBV29-1|TRBJ1-2|TRBD1
CSVNQGAVGYTF
TGCAGCGTAAACCAGGGGGCGGTTGGCTACACCTTC
>many|TRBV12-5|TRBJ2-7|TRBD1
CASGYGQGYEQYF
TGTGCTAGTGGTTATGGACAGGGCTACGAGCAGTACTTC
>-|TRBV6-5|TRBJ1-5|-
CASSYSRDGGNQPQHF
TGTGCCAGCAGTTACTCAAGGGATGGGGGCAATCAGCCCCAGCATTTT
>few|TRBV5-6|TRBJ1-4|-
CASSSPTATTNEKLFF
TGTGCCAGCAGCTCCCCTACTGCTACAACTAATGAAAAACTGTTTTTT
>-|TRBV6-5|TRBJ2-3|TRBD1
CASSRRTGSTDTQYF
TGTGCCAGCAGTCGAAGGACAGGGAGCACAGATACGCAGTATTTT
>few|TRBV21-1|TRBJ1-1|-
CASSAQQLQGKNTEAFF
TGTGCCAGCAGCGCCCAACAACTCCAGGGGAAGAACACTGAAGCTTTCTTT
>many|TRBV7-2|TRBJ1-1|-
CASSTGPGGTEAFF
TGTGCCAGCAGCACGGGCCCCGGGGGGACTGAAGCTTTCTTT
>-|TRBV5-4|TRBJ2-2|-
CASSARDFNTGELFF
TGTGCCAGCAGCGCCCGGGACTTCAACACCGGGGAGCTGTTTTTT
>-|TRBV9|TRBJ2-7|-
CASSLQGSSYEQYF
TGTGCCAGCAGTCTCCAGGGGAGCTCCTACGAGCAGTACTTC
>-|TRBV11-2|TRBJ2-5|-
CASSLGRGSTQYF
TGTGCCAGCAGCTTAGGGCGGGGATCGACCCAGTACTTC
>few|TRBV11-1|TRBJ2-2|-
CASSPARGSGELFF
TGTGCCAGCAGCCCCGCCCGGGGGAGCGGGGAGCTGTTTTTT
>few|TRBV4-1|TRBJ2-7|-
CASSQEYNRVHEQYF
TGCGCCAGCAGCCAAGAGTATAACAGGGTCCACGAGCAGTACTTC
>many|TRBV5-1|TRBJ1-1|-
CASSLNGWTEAFF
TGCGCCAGCAGCTTGAACGGGTGGACTGAAGCTTTCTTT
>-|TRBV10-3|TRBJ1-1|-
CAISDRRDTEAFF
TGTGCCATCAGTGACAGGAGGGACACTGAAGCTTTCTTT
>-|TRBV7-9|TRBJ2-6|-
CASSPQGFAGANVLTF
TGTGCCAGCAGCCCACAGGGATTTGCTGGGGCCAACGTCCTGACTTTC
>many|TRBV28|TRBJ1-2|-
CASSLGIGEVGYTF
TGTGCCAGCAGTTTGGGGATCGGAGAGGTTGGCTACACCTTC
>few|TRBV7-8|TRBJ1-2|-
CASSPLRGVYGYTF
TGTGCCAGCAGCCCCTTGAGAGGGGTCTATGGCTACACCTTC
>-|TRBV11-3|TRBJ1-1|-
CASSLDRKTLNTEAFF
TGTGCCAGCAGCTTAGATCGGAAAACATTGAACACTGAAGCTTTCTTT
>many|TRBV3-1|TRBJ1-5|-
CASSQEGNQPQHF
TGTGCCAGCAGCCAAGAAGGCAATCAGCCCCAGCATTTT
>few|TRBV28|TRBJ2-6|-
CASSLIGAGANVLTF
TGTGCCAGCAGTTTAATCGGGGCTGGGGCCAACGTCCTGACTTTC